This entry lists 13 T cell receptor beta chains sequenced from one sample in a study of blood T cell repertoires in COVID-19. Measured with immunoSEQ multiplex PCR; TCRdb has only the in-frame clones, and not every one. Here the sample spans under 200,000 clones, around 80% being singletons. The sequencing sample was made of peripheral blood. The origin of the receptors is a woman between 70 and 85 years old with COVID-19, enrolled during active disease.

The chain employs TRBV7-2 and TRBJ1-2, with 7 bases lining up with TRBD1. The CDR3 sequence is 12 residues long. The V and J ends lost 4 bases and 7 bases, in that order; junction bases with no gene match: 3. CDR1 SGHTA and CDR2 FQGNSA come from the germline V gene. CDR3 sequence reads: CASSSGGAGYTF. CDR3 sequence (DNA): TGTGCCAGCAGCTCAGGGGGAGCTGGCTACACCTTC.

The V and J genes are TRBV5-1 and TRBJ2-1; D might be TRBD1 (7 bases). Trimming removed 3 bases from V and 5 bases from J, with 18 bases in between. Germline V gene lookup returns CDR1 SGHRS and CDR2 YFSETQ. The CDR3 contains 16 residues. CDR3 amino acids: CASSSGGTPRNNEQFF. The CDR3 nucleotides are TGCGCCAGCAGCTCAGGGGGGACCCCCCGAAACAATGAGCAGTTCTTC.

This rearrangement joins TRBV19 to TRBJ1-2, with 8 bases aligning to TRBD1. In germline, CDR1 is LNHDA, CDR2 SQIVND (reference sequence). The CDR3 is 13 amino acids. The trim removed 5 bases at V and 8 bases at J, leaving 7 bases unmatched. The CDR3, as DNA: TGTGCCAGTAGTTCCCGGGACAGGCAAGGCTACACCTTC. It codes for CASSSRDRQGYTF. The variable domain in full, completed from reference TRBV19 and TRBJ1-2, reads DGGITQSPKYLFRKEGQNVTLSCEQNLNHDAMYWYRQDPGQGLRLIYYSQIVNDFQKGDIAEGYSVSREKKESFPLTVTSAQKNPTAFYLCASSSRDRQGYTFGSGTRLTVV.

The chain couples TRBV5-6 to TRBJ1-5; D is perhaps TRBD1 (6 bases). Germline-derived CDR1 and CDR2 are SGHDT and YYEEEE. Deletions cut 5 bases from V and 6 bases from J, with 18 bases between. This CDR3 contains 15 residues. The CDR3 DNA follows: TGTGCCAGCAGTCGCCTTGGGGGCGCGGGTCAGCCCCAGCATTTT. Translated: CASSRLGGAGQPQHF.

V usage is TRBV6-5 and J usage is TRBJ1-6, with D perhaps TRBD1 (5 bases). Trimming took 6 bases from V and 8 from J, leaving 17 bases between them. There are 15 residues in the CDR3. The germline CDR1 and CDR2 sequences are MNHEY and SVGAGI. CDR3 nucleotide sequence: TGTGCCAGCAGGGCACCAGGGATTTTTTATTCACCCCTCCACTTT. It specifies CASRAPGIFYSPLHF.

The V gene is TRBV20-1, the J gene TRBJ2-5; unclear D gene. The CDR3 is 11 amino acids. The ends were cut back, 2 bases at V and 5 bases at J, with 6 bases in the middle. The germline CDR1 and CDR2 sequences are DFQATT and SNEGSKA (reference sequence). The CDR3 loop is CSARPGETQYF. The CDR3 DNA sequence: TGCAGTGCTAGACCCGGGGAGACCCAGTACTTC.

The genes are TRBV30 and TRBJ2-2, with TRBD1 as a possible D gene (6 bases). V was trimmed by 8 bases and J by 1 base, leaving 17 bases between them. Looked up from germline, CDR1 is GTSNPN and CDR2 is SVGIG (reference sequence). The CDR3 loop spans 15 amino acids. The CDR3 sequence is CARSVGALNTGELFF. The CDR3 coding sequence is TGTGCCCGCTCTGTGGGGGCCCTGAACACCGGGGAGCTGTTTTTT.

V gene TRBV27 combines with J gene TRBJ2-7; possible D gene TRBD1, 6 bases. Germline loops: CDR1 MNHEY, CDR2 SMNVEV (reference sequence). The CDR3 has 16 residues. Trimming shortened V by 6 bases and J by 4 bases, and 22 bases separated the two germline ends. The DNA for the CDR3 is TGTGCCAGCAGCTCGGACAGCACGGTCAATTATTACGAGCAGTACTTC. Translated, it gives CASSSDSTVNYYEQYF.

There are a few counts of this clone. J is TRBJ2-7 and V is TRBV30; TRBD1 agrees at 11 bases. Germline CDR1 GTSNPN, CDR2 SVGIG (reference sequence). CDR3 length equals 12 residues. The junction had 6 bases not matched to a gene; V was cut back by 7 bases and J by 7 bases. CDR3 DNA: TGTGCCTACCGGGACAGGGGGGGAGAGCAGTACTTC. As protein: CAYRDRGGEQYF.

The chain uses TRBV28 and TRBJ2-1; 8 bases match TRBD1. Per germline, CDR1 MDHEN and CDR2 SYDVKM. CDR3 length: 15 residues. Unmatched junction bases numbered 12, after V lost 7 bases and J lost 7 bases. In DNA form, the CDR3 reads TGTGCCAGCAAGAACGCCGGGACAGGATTAAATGAGCAGTTCTTC. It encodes CASKNAGTGLNEQFF.

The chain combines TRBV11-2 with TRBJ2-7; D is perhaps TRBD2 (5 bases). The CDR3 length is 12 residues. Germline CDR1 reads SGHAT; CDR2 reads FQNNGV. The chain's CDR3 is CASSSGVLPVVV. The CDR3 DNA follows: TGTGCCAGCAGCTCCGGGGTGTTGCCGGTGGTCGTC.

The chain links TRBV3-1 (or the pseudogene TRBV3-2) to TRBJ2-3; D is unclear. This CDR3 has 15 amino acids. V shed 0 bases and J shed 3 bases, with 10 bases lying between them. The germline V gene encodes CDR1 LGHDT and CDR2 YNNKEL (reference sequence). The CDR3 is CASSQERLETDTQYF. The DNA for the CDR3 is TGTGCCAGCAGCCAAGAGAGATTAGAAACAGATACGCAGTATTTT.

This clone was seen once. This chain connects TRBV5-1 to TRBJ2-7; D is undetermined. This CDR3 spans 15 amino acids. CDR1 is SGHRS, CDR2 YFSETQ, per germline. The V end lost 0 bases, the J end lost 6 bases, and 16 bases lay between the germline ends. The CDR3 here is CASSLAISDSREQYF. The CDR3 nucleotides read TGCGCCAGCAGCTTGGCCATAAGCGACTCCCGCGAGCAGTACTTC.